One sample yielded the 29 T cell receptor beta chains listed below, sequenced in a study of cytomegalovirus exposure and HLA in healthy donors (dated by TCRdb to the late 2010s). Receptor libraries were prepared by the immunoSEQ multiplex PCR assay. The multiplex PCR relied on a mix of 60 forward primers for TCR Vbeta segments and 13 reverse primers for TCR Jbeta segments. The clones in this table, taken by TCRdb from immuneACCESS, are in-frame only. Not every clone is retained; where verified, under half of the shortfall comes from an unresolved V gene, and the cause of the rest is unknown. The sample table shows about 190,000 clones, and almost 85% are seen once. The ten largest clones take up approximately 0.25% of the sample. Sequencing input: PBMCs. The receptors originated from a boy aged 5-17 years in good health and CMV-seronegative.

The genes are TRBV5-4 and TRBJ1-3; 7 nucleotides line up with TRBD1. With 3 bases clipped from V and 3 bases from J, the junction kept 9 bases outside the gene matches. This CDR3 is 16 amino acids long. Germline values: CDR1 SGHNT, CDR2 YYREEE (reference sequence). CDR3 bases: TGTGCCAGCAGCTCCAGGACAGGAATCAGTGGAAACACCATATATTTT. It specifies CASSSRTGISGNTIYF.

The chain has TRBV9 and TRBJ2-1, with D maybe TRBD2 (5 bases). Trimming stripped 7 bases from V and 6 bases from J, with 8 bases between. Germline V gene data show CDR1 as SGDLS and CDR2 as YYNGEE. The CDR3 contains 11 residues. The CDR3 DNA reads TGTGCCAGCCGCCGGGGCAATGAGCAGTTCTTC. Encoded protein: CASRRGNEQFF.

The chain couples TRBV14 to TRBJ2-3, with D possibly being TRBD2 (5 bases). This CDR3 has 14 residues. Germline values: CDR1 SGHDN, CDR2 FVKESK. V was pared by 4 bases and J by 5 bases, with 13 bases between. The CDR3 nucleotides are TGTGCCAGCAGCCTCTTCGGGAACGTAGATACGCAGTATTTT. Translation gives CASSLFGNVDTQYF.

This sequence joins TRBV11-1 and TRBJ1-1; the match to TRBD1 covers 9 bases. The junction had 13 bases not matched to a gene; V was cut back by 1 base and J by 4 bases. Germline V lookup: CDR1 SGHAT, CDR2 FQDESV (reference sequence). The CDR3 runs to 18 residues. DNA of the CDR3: TGTGCCAGCAGCTTAGGGTCTTTCTCCGGGACAGGGCCCACTGAAGCTTTCTTT. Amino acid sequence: CASSLGSFSGTGPTEAFF.

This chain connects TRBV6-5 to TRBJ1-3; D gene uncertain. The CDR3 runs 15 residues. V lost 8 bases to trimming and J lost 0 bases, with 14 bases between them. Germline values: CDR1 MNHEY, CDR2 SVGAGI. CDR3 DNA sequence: TGTGCCAGCTCAGTAGCAGGACTCTCTGGAAACACCATATATTTT. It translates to CASSVAGLSGNTIYF.

The CDR3 protein is CASSESPGNTGELFF. The CDR3 DNA sequence: TGTGCCAGCAGTGAGTCCCCAGGGAACACCGGGGAGCTGTTTTTT. The chain employs TRBV6-4 and TRBJ2-2; no clear D. CDR3 length: 15 residues. With 3 bases removed from V and 1 base from J, the gap between germline ends came to 9 bases. Germline loops: CDR1 MRHNA, CDR2 SNTAGT.

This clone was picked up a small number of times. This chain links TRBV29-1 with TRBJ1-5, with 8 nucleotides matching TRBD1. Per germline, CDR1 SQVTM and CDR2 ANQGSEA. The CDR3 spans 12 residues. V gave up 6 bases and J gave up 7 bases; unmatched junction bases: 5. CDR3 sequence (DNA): TGCAGCGTCCAGGGGGCCGGGCAGCCCCAGCATTTT. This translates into CSVQGAGQPQHF.

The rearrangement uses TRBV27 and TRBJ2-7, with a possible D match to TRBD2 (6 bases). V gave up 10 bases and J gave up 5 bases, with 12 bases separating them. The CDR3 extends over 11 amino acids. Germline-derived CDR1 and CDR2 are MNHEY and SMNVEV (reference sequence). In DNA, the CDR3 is TGTGCCACCTACCGGGGGAACGAGCAGTACTTC. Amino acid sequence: CATYRGNEQYF.

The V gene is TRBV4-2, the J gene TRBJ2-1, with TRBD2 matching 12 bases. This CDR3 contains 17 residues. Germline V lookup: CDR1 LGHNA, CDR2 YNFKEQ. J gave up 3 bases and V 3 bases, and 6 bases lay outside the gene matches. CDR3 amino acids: CASSQHVTSGSYNEQFF. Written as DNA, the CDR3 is TGTGCCAGCAGCCAGCATGTGACTAGCGGGAGCTACAATGAGCAGTTCTTC.

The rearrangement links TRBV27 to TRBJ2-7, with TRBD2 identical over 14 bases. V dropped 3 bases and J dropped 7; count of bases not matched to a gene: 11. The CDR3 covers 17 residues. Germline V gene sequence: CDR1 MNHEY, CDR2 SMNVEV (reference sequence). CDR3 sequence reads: CASSFLIPGLAGAEQYF. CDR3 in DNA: TGTGCCAGCAGTTTCCTTATCCCGGGACTAGCGGGAGCAGAGCAGTACTTC.

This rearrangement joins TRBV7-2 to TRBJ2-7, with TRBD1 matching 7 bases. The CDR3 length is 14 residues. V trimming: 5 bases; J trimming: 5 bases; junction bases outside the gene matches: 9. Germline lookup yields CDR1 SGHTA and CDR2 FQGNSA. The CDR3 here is CASSPTGIRNEQYF. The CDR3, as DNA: TGTGCCAGCAGCCCGACAGGGATTAGGAACGAGCAGTACTTC.

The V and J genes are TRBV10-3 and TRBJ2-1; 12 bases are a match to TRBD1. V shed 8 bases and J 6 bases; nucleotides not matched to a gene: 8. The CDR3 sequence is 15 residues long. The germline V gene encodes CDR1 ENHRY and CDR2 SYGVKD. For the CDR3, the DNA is TGTGCCATCGGGGGAGGGACAGGGGGCTTCAATGAGCAGTTCTTC. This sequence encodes CAIGGGTGGFNEQFF.

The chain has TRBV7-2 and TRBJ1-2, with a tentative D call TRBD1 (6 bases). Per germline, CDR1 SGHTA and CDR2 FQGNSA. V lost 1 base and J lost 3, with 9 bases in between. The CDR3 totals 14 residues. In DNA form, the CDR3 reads TGTGCCAGCAGCTTAGAGTCAGGGGACTATGGCTACACCTTC. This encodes CASSLESGDYGYTF.

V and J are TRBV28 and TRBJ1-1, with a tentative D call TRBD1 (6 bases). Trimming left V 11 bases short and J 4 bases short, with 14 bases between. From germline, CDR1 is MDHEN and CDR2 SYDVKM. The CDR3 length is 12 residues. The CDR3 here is CACREGVTEAFF. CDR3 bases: TGTGCCTGTCGAGAGGGGGTCACTGAAGCTTTCTTT.

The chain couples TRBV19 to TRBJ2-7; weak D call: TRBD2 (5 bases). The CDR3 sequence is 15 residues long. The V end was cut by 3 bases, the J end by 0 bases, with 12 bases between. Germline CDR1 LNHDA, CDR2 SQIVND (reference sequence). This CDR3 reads CASSIQPGNSYEQYF. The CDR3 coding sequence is TGTGCCAGTAGTATTCAGCCCGGGAACTCCTACGAGCAGTACTTC.

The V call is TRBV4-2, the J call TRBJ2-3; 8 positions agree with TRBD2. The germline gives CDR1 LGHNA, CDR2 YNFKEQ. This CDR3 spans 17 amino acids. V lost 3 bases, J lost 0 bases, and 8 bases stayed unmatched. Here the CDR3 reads CASSHPYGGGSTDTQYF. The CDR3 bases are TGTGCCAGCAGCCACCCCTACGGGGGGGGTAGCACAGATACGCAGTATTTT.

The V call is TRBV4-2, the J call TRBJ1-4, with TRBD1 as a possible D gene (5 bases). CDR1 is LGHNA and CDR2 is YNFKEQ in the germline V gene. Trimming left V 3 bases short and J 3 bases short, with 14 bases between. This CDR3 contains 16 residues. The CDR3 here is CASSHATGGANEKLFF. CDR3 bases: TGTGCCAGCAGCCACGCCACCGGGGGAGCTAATGAAAAACTGTTTTTT.

CDR3 region: CAISDTRPRGQETQYF. In DNA, the CDR3 is TGTGCCATCAGCGACACCAGACCCCGGGGCCAAGAGACCCAGTACTTC. The chain employs TRBV10-3 and TRBJ2-5; D possibly corresponds to TRBD2 (5 bases). The CDR3 is 16 amino acids. With 6 bases removed from V and 1 base from J, the gap between germline ends came to 18 bases. CDR1 and CDR2 from the germline V gene are ENHRY and SYGVKD.

Here the CDR3 reads CASSLSGQGDIQYF. CDR3 nucleotides: TGTGCCAGCAGCTTGTCCGGACAGGGAGACATTCAGTACTTC. The rearrangement links TRBV7-3 to TRBJ2-4; the match to TRBD1 covers 8 bases. This CDR3 is built from 14 residues. Per germline, CDR1 SGHTA and CDR2 FQGTGA. V dropped 3 bases and J dropped 8; count of bases not matched to a gene: 6.

CDR3 region: CASRARAGEITGELFF. CDR3 in DNA: TGTGCCAGCAGAGCTCGAGCGGGGGAGATCACCGGGGAGCTGTTTTTT. V and J are TRBV2 and TRBJ2-2, with 8 nucleotides matching TRBD2. Unmatched junction bases numbered 10, after V lost 6 bases and J lost 4 bases. Germline CDR1 and CDR2: SNHLY and FYNNEI. The CDR3 spans 16 residues. The complete variable domain, with remaining parts taken from reference TRBV2 and TRBJ2-2, reads EPEVTQTPSHQVTQMGQEVILRCVPISNHLYFYWYRQILGQKVEFLVSFYNNEISEKSEIFDDQFSVERPDGSNFTLKIRSTKLEDSAMYFCASRARAGEITGELFFGEGSRLTVL.

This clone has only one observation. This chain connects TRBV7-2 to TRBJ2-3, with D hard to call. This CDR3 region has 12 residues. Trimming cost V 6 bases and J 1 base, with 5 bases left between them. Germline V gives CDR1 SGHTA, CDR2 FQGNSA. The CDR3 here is CASRPGTDTQYF. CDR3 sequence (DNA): TGTGCCAGCAGGCCGGGCACAGATACGCAGTATTTT.

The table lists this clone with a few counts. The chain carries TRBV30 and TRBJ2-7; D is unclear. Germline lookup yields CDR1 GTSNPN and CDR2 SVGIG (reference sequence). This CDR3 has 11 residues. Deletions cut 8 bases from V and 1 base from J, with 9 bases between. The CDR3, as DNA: TGTGCCGGGAAGAGATCCTACGAGCAGTACTTC. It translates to CAGKRSYEQYF.

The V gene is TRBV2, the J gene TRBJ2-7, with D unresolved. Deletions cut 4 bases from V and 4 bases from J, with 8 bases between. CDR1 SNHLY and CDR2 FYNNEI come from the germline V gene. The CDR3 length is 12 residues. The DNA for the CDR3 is TGTGCCAGCAGTGTTAATGAGTACGAGCAGTACTTC. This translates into CASSVNEYEQYF.

The CDR3 reads CASGPTDRTVGSTNYGYTF. The CDR3 nucleotides read TGTGCCAGCGGTCCGACCGACAGGACAGTCGGGTCTACTAACTATGGCTACACCTTC. J is TRBJ1-2 and V is TRBV27, with D possibly matching TRBD1 (6 bases). Per germline, CDR1 MNHEY and CDR2 SMNVEV (reference sequence). The length of the CDR3 is 19 residues. V was pared by 8 bases and J by 0 bases, with 28 bases between.

The CDR3 region is CASTWGQLNTEAFF. The CDR3 region has the DNA TGTGCCAGTACATGGGGACAGCTGAACACTGAAGCTTTCTTT. The J gene is TRBJ1-1, the V gene TRBV6-6; 7 bases are a match to TRBD1. Germline V gene sequence: CDR1 MNHNY, CDR2 SVGAGI (reference sequence). The CDR3 totals 14 residues. V lost 9 bases to trimming and J lost 0 bases; unmatched junction nucleotides: 7.

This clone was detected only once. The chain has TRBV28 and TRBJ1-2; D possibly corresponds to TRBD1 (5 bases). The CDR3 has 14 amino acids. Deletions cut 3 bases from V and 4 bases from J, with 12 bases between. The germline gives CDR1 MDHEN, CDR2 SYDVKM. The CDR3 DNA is TGTGCCAGCAGTTTTCCGACAGAGATCTATGGCTACACCTTC. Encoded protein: CASSFPTEIYGYTF.

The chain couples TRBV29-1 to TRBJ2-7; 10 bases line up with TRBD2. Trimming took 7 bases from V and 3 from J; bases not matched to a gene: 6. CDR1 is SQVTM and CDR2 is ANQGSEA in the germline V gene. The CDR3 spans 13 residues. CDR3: CSAQLAGYYEQYF. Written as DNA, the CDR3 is TGCAGCGCTCAACTAGCGGGGTACTACGAGCAGTACTTC.

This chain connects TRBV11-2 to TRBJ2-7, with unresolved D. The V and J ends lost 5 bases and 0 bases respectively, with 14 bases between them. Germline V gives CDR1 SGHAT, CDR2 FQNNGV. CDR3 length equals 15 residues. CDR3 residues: CASSAELLSSYEQYF. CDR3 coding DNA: TGTGCCAGCAGCGCCGAGTTGCTTAGCTCCTACGAGCAGTACTTC.

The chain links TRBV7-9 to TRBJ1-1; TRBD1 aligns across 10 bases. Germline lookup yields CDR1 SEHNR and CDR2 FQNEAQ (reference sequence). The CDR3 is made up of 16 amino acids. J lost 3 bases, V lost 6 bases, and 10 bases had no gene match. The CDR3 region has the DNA TGTGCCAGCAGGGGGACAGGGGAGATTTCGGACACTGAAGCTTTCTTT. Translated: CASRGTGEISDTEAFF.